These 10 T cell receptor beta chains share one sample of origin, sequenced in a study of blood T cells in healthy people across ages. With a J-beta primer mix and a sample-barcoded 5' primer, a second PCR ran 7 to 11 cycles. TCRdb re-called the 5' RACE reads through MiXCR, storing one row per CDR3 protein. The repertoire holds 650,000 to 700,000 distinct CDR3 sequences, with around 50% as singletons. The sample consisted of blood. The receptors come from a woman older than 75 in good health.

CDR3 DNA sequence: TGTGCCAGCAGCGTAGGAGTTCTTGGGGAGCAGTACTTC. This gives the protein CASSVGVLGEQYF. This rearrangement joins TRBV9 to TRBJ2-7; D is ambiguous. The germline V gene encodes CDR1 SGDLS and CDR2 YYNGEE. CDR3 length: 13 amino acids. Between the trimmed V and J ends, which lost 0 bases and 7 bases, there was a span of 11 bases. The variable domain in full, completed from reference TRBV9 and TRBJ2-7, reads DSGVTQTPKHLITATGQRVTLRCSPRSGDLSVYWYQQSLDQGLQFLIQYYNGEERAKGNILERFSAQQFPDLHSELNLSSLELGDSALYFCASSVGVLGEQYFGPGTRLTVT.

This clonotype was picked up a small number of times. This chain joins TRBV12-3 or TRBV12-4 and TRBJ1-2; 11 bases line up with TRBD1. J gave up 2 bases and V 6 bases, and 14 bases lay outside the gene matches. The length of the CDR3 is 18 residues. The CDR3 coding sequence is TGTGCCAGCAGCTTTACCTTCGGGACAGGGGGGTTCAACTATGGCTACACCTTC. It translates to CASSFTFGTGGFNYGYTF.

The chain joins TRBV4-3 to TRBJ2-4; D is uncertain. TRBJ2-5 matches the DNA end more closely, so the J call is doubtful. The germline V gene has CDR1 LGHNA and CDR2 YSLEER. The CDR3 is made up of 14 amino acids. The CDR3 sequence: CASSQGVASETQYF. The CDR3 bases are TGCGCCAGCAGCCAAGGAGTAGCCTCGGAGACCCAGTACTTC.

This clonotype was observed many times. The gene calls are TRBV7-2 and TRBJ2-3, with D uncertain. CDR3 length: 16 residues. With 6 bases removed from V and 0 bases from J, the gap between germline ends came to 16 bases. Germline V gene sequence: CDR1 SGHTA, CDR2 FQGNSA. CDR3 DNA: TGTGCCAGCAGTTCCCGGGTCAGTCCTAGCACAGATACGCAGTATTTT. Translating it yields CASSSRVSPSTDTQYF.

The genes are TRBV5-1 and TRBJ2-2; D is ambiguous. Trimming removed 1 base at V and 3 bases at J, with 10 bases between. CDR1 SGHRS and CDR2 YFSETQ come from the germline V gene. CDR3 size: 15 residues. The CDR3 here is CASSLTATYTGELFF. In nucleotides, the CDR3 is TGCGCCAGCAGCTTGACAGCTACATACACCGGGGAGCTGTTTTTT.

This clonotype was found a few times. The chain carries TRBV28 and TRBJ1-4, with 8 bases fitting TRBD1. V lost 3 bases and J lost 5; bases outside the gene matches: 5. The CDR3 loop spans 15 amino acids. Germline V gene lookup returns CDR1 MDHEN and CDR2 SYDVKM. The CDR3 bases are TGTGCCAGCAGTTTCCAGGGGGCGGGAAATGAAAAACTGTTTTTT. Translation gives CASSFQGAGNEKLFF. Supplemented by reference TRBV28 and TRBJ1-4, the full variable domain reads DVKVTQSSRYLVKRTGEKVFLECVQDMDHENMFWYRQDPGLGLRLIYFSYDVKMKEKGDIPEGYSVSREKKERFSLILESASTNQTSMYLCASSFQGAGNEKLFFGSGTQLSVL.

This chain joins TRBV7-2 and TRBJ2-4; D not certain. V shed 0 bases and J shed 6 bases, with 6 bases lying between them. Germline CDR1 SGHTA, CDR2 FQGNSA. The CDR3 is 13 residues long. In nucleotides, the CDR3 is TGTGCCAGCAGCTTAGCAGCCCTAAACATTCAGTACTTC. Protein sequence: CASSLAALNIQYF.

As concerns this clonotype: Just one base apart from a much larger clone, this may be a read error. This chain uses TRBV5-1 with TRBJ2-1; possibly TRBD1 for D (6 bases). Germline assignment: CDR1 SGHRS and CDR2 YFSETQ. V was pared by 3 bases and J by 0 bases, with 10 bases between. The CDR3 consists of 15 residues. The CDR3 sequence: CASSWTANSYNEQFF. The CDR3 DNA reads as TGCGCCAGCAGCTGGACAGCGAACTCCTACAATGAGCAGTTCTTC.

Comments on this clonotype: This may be a read error, as it is one base from a much larger clone. The chain uses TRBV7-2 and TRBJ2-3; the D gene is possibly TRBD2 (5 bases). Trimming took off 7 bases at V and 6 bases at J, with 11 bases between the two ends. Germline V lookup: CDR1 SGHTA, CDR2 FQGNSA. This CDR3 has 12 residues. CDR3 loop: CASNADLDTQYF. The CDR3 bases are TGTGCCAGCAACGCGGACTTGGATACGCAGTATTTT.

Concerning this clonotype: A much larger clonotype is one base distant, so this may be a read error. V is TRBV7-8 and J is TRBJ2-1, with 7 bases matching TRBD2. In germline, CDR1 is SGHVS, CDR2 FQNEAQ. The CDR3 sequence is 17 residues long. V shed 1 base, J shed 3 bases, and the junction held 9 bases outside the gene matches. For the CDR3, the DNA is TGTGCCAGCAGCTTAGAGGGAGGGGACCTTCTCTACAATGAGCAGTTCTTC. This encodes CASSLEGGDLLYNEQFF.